This is a list of T cell receptor beta chains from one sample in a study of blood T cell repertoires in COVID-19. Clones were sequenced by immunoSEQ multiplex PCR, and TCRdb holds only the in-frame ones, with some missing. The sample records about 130,000 clones, roughly 80% being singletons. Sequences were obtained from peripheral blood. Receptors originate from a woman between 45 and 65 years old with acute or convalescent COVID-19. Both conserved end residues are part of each CDR3. The D gene is left open where the match is weak. Clone sizes are given selectively: once, few, many, or a class where the clone is expanded.

size	length	V	D	J	CDR3	DNA
.	13	TRBV12-3/TRBV12-4	.	TRBJ1-2	CASRAQVGYGYTF	TGTGCCAGCAGGGCACAGGTCGGCTATGGCTACACCTTC
.	13	TRBV29-1	.	TRBJ1-4	CSVEGQGRQKLFF	TGCAGCGTTGAAGGTCAGGGAAGGCAGAAACTGTTTTTT
.	13	TRBV15	.	TRBJ1-6	CATSSAFGSPLHF	TGTGCCACCAGCAGTGCATTCGGGTCACCCCTCCACTTT
.	15	TRBV6-5	TRBD2	TRBJ2-7	CASTLVAGGLYEQYF	TGTGCCAGCACCCTTGTAGCGGGGGGACTTTACGAGCAGTACTTC
few	14	TRBV16	.	TRBJ2-7	CASSHYRVAYEQYF	TGTGCCAGCAGCCATTACAGGGTCGCCTACGAGCAGTACTTC
once	16	TRBV5-1	.	TRBJ2-1	CASSPTVGGKNNEQFF	TGCGCCAGCAGCCCTACGGTTGGGGGGAAAAACAATGAGCAGTTCTTC
.	12	TRBV29-1	.	TRBJ2-7	CSVEVPQAEQYF	TGCAGCGTTGAAGTTCCCCAGGCCGAGCAGTACTTC
.	14	TRBV19	.	TRBJ1-5	CASSIVRGNQPQHF	TGTGCCAGTAGTATAGTGAGGGGCAATCAGCCCCAGCATTTT
.	16	TRBV11-2	TRBD1	TRBJ1-2	CASSSLGQATNYGYTF	TGTGCCAGCAGCTCCCTCGGACAGGCGACTAACTATGGCTACACCTTC
.	13	TRBV10-2	.	TRBJ1-2	CASRQDTNYGYTF	TGCGCCAGCAGACAAGACACAAACTATGGCTACACCTTC
.	17	TRBV3-1/TRBV3-2	TRBD1	TRBJ1-1	CASSHRTGLSMNTEAFF	TGTGCCAGCAGCCATCGGACAGGGCTCAGCATGAACACTGAAGCTTTCTTT
.	16	TRBV7-9	.	TRBJ1-2	CASRKSTGGDNYGYTF	TGTGCCAGCAGAAAATCTACGGGGGGCGATAACTATGGCTACACCTTC
.	12	TRBV28	.	TRBJ2-7	CASSPRSGEQYF	TGTGCCAGCAGTCCACGGTCGGGAGAGCAGTACTTC
.	13	TRBV15	TRBD1	TRBJ1-5	CATSEQGSQPQHF	TGTGCCACCAGCGAACAGGGGAGTCAGCCCCAGCATTTT
.	11	TRBV20-1	.	TRBJ1-2	CSVGGRDGYTF	TGCAGTGTGGGTGGGAGGGACGGCTACACCTTC
.	14	TRBV6-5	TRBD1	TRBJ1-6	CASRGTGENSPLHF	TGTGCCAGCAGGGGGACAGGGGAAAATTCACCCCTCCACTTT
.	13	TRBV29-1	TRBD1	TRBJ2-7	CSVDGTGSYEQYF	TGCAGCGTTGACGGGACAGGGTCCTACGAGCAGTACTTC
.	14	TRBV4-1	TRBD1	TRBJ2-3	CASSTGGSTDTQYF	TGCGCCAGCAGCACAGGGGGGAGCACAGATACGCAGTATTTT
.	14	TRBV19	TRBD1	TRBJ1-2	CASSTEQGAGGYTF	TGTGCCAGTAGTACAGAACAGGGGGCAGGCGGCTACACCTTC
.	16	TRBV19	TRBD1	TRBJ1-5	CASSSRGQANNQPQHF	TGTGCCAGTAGTAGCAGGGGACAGGCTAACAATCAGCCCCAGCATTTT
few	13	TRBV27	.	TRBJ1-1	CASSTGLNTEAFF	TGTGCCAGCAGCACAGGGTTAAACACTGAAGCTTTCTTT
.	16	TRBV5-1	TRBD1	TRBJ2-2	CASTRGTGANTGELFF	TGCGCCAGCACTCGAGGGACAGGGGCGAACACCGGGGAGCTGTTTTTT
.	17	TRBV27	.	TRBJ2-2	CASSLSPTVADTGELFF	TGTGCCAGCAGTTTATCCCCGACAGTGGCAGACACCGGGGAGCTGTTTTTT
.	16	TRBV29-1	.	TRBJ1-2	CSVGSPRTVSNYGYTF	TGCAGCGTTGGATCCCCCCGGACAGTGTCTAACTATGGCTACACCTTC
.	14	TRBV18	.	TRBJ2-7	CASSPEMPAYEQYF	TGTGCCAGCTCACCAGAGATGCCCGCCTACGAGCAGTACTTC
.	17	TRBV30	TRBD2	TRBJ2-3	CAWRLAGGYSSTDTQYF	TGTGCCTGGAGGCTAGCGGGGGGGTACTCTAGCACAGATACGCAGTATTTT
.	14	TRBV5-1	TRBD2	TRBJ2-5	CASSQTSGKETQYF	TGCGCCAGCAGCCAGACTAGCGGGAAAGAGACCCAGTACTTC
.	17	TRBV25-1	.	TRBJ1-4	CASSEYGIGETNEKLFF	TGTGCCAGCAGTGAATACGGAATAGGAGAGACTAATGAAAAACTGTTTTTT
.	16	TRBV30	TRBD1	TRBJ1-6	CAWSRDSLSYNSPLHF	TGTGCCTGGAGCCGGGACAGCCTCTCCTATAATTCACCCCTCCACTTT
.	16	TRBV7-6	.	TRBJ1-1	CASSFGASGVNTEAFF	TGTGCCAGCAGCTTCGGAGCCTCCGGGGTGAACACTGAAGCTTTCTTT
.	14	TRBV5-1	.	TRBJ1-1	CASSLARTNTEAFF	TGCGCCAGCAGCTTGGCCCGGACTAACACTGAAGCTTTCTTT
.	13	TRBV7-9	.	TRBJ2-3	CASSPGSTDTQYF	TGTGCCAGCAGCCCCGGGAGCACAGATACGCAGTATTTT
few	15	TRBV5-4	.	TRBJ1-3	CASSLQKSSGNTIYF	TGTGCCAGCAGCTTGCAGAAAAGCTCTGGAAACACCATATATTTT
.	17	TRBV5-6	TRBD1	TRBJ1-3	CASSLAFGTGSGNTIYF	TGTGCCAGCAGCTTGGCCTTCGGGACAGGGTCTGGAAACACCATATATTTT
.	19	TRBV7-2	TRBD2	TRBJ2-3	CASSSISGGARASTDTQYF	TGTGCCAGCAGCTCAATTAGCGGGGGGGCCCGAGCGAGCACAGATACGCAGTATTTT
.	15	TRBV5-1	.	TRBJ1-1	CASSLDGHSNTEAFF	TGCGCCAGCAGCTTGGACGGACACTCGAACACTGAAGCTTTCTTT
once	15	TRBV2	TRBD1	TRBJ1-3	CASSPQWGQGNTIYF	TGTGCCAGCAGTCCCCAGTGGGGACAGGGAAACACCATATATTTT
.	14	TRBV28	.	TRBJ2-1	CASSDINMGNEQFF	TGTGCCAGCAGTGACATCAATATGGGCAATGAGCAGTTCTTC
.	15	TRBV4-1	TRBD1	TRBJ1-3	CASSQGQGGGNTIYF	TGCGCCAGCAGCCAGGGACAGGGTGGGGGAAACACCATATATTTT
.	17	TRBV9	TRBD1	TRBJ1-6	CASSEMGQSSYNSPLHF	TGTGCCAGCAGCGAAATGGGACAGAGCTCCTATAATTCACCCCTCCACTTT
.	14	TRBV5-6	.	TRBJ2-2	CASSFGANTGELFF	TGTGCCAGCAGCTTCGGAGCGAACACCGGGGAGCTGTTTTTT
.	14	TRBV10-1	.	TRBJ1-1	CASSESQGSTEAFF	TGCGCCAGCAGTGAATCACAGGGATCCACTGAAGCTTTCTTT
.	15	TRBV6-1	.	TRBJ2-2	CASSEGRAISGELFF	TGTGCCAGCAGTGAAGGCAGGGCGATAAGCGGGGAGCTGTTTTTT
.	12	TRBV12-3/TRBV12-4	.	TRBJ1-1	CASTKGPTEAFF	TGTGCCAGCACGAAGGGGCCCACTGAAGCTTTCTTT
.	15	TRBV14	.	TRBJ2-4	CASSLDQGTKNIQYF	TGTGCCAGCAGCTTAGACCAGGGGACCAAAAACATTCAGTACTTC
few	15	TRBV19	.	TRBJ1-2	CASNIQANSNYGYTF	TGTGCCAGTAACATACAGGCGAACTCCAACTATGGCTACACCTTC
.	13	TRBV12-3/TRBV12-4	.	TRBJ2-2	CASSFNPTGELFF	TGTGCCAGCAGTTTTAATCCCACCGGGGAGCTGTTTTTT
.	14	TRBV10-3	.	TRBJ2-3	CAISEDYATDTQYF	TGTGCCATCAGTGAGGACTACGCCACAGATACGCAGTATTTT
once	15	TRBV4-1	.	TRBJ1-6	CASSQATGFNSPLHF	TGCGCCAGCAGCCAAGCGACAGGTTTTAATTCACCCCTCCACTTT
.	14	TRBV6-2/TRBV6-3	.	TRBJ1-2	CASSLHTGNYGYTF	TGTGCCAGCAGCCTTCATACAGGGAACTATGGCTACACCTTC
.	17	TRBV5-1	TRBD2	TRBJ2-2	CASSFISGGANTGELFF	TGCGCCAGCAGCTTTATTAGCGGGGGGGCGAACACCGGGGAGCTGTTTTTT
.	12	TRBV5-4	.	TRBJ2-1	CASSLRSGEQFF	TGTGCCAGCAGCTTAAGATCGGGGGAGCAGTTCTTC
.	15	TRBV4-1	TRBD1	TRBJ1-4	CASSQPTGEHEKLFF	TGCGCCAGCAGCCAACCGACAGGGGAACATGAAAAACTGTTTTTT
.	14	TRBV27	.	TRBJ1-1	CASSLDRTNTEAFF	TGTGCCAGCAGTTTAGACAGGACGAACACTGAAGCTTTCTTT
once	17	TRBV7-9	TRBD2	TRBJ2-7	CASSLRTSGGASYEQYF	TGTGCCAGCAGCTTAAGGACTAGCGGGGGGGCCTCCTACGAGCAGTACTTC